Sequencing of this T cell receptor beta chain was carried out in a study of human T cells and chemical hapten exposure. Study-level findings and limits: With DPC sensitization, TCRs exceeding 1 in 1000 frequency showed no change.

The CDR3 contains 14 residues. V was trimmed by 4 bases and J by 3 bases, leaving 13 bases between them. Germline V gene data show CDR1 as SQVTM and CDR2 as ANQGSEA. Of note for this clonotype: Its antigen is unknown.

A single record per CDR3 protein comes from TCRdb applying MiXCR to the RACE reads. The sample includes 300,000 to 400,000 distinct CDR3 sequences, under 8% seen only once; the top ten take about 8%. The time point denotes: patch test 1, 2 weeks after DPC sensitization. Treatment reported: therapeutic diphenylcyclopropenone sensitization with weekly scalp DPC. This specimen consisted of whole blood, obtained in connection with sensitization to the hapten diphenylcyclopropenone (DPC). The chain couples TRBV29-1 to TRBJ2-1; TRBD1 might be the D (6 bases). The TCR sequence derives from a woman aged 18-29 years with alopecia areata. Some clones in this sample may be carry-over from other donors' samples. The CDR3 DNA is TGCAGCGTTGCTTTGGACAGCCACTACAATGAGCAGTTCTTC. Protein: CSVALDSHYNEQFF.